This T cell receptor beta chain was sequenced during a study of cytomegalovirus exposure and HLA in healthy donors. General observations from the study: Evidence from a later analysis indicated that most CMV-associated TCR beta chains looked HLA-restricted.

For this clone: As yet, its antigen is unknown.

PCR was performed using 60 Vbeta and 13 Jbeta primers. Repertoires were generated with immunoSEQ multiplex PCR, while TCRdb's copy carries only in-frame clones and drops some. The sample lists some 170,000 clones; approximately 79% were seen once. Trimming removed 1 base from V and 11 bases from J; junction bases left unmatched: 0. The germline V gene has CDR1 SGHDT and CDR2 YYEEEE. CDR3 length equals 11 residues. The sequencing sample was made of PBMCs. This TCR came from a man between 40 and 49 years old in good health and CMV-seropositive. The chain carries TRBV5-6 and TRBJ2-1, with TRBD2 matching over 7 bases. In DNA, the CDR3 is TGTGCCAGCAGCTTGAGCGGGAAGCAGTTCTTC. This sequence encodes CASSLSGKQFF.